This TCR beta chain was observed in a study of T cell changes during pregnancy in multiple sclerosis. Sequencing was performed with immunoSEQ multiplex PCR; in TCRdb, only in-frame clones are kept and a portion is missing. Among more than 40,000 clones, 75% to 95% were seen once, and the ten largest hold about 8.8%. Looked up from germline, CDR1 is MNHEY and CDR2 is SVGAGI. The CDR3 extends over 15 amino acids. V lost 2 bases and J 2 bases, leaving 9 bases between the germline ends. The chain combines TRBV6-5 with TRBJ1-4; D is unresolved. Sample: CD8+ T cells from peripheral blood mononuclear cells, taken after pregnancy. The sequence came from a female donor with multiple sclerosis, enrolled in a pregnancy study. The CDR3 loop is CASSYRGATNEKLFF. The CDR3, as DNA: TGTGCCAGCAGTTACCGTGGAGCCACTAATGAAAAACTGTTTTTT.